The rows below give T cell receptor beta chains drawn from one sample of a study of cytomegalovirus exposure and HLA in healthy donors. Clones were sequenced by immunoSEQ multiplex PCR, and TCRdb holds only the in-frame ones, with some missing. The sample lists about 110,000 clones; 78% were seen once. Input material: PBMCs. The receptors were sampled from a man aged 30 to 45 in good health and CMV-seronegative. Both conserved end residues are part of each CDR3. Each record gives: clone size, D gene, J gene, V gene, CDR3 protein, CDR3 DNA. The D gene is left open where the match is weak. Clone size is shown for a subset of rows, as once, few, many or a class of expanded clone.

.,TRBD1,TRBJ2-2,TRBV2,CASSVDRDTGELFF,TGTGCCAGCAGCGTGGACAGGGACACCGGGGAGCTGTTTTTT
few,TRBD2,TRBJ2-7,TRBV6-6,CASSPSGRINEQYF,TGTGCCAGCAGTCCAAGCGGGAGGATCAACGAGCAGTACTTC
.,TRBD2,TRBJ2-1,TRBV7-2,CASSTLGTSGASSYNEQFF,TGTGCCAGCAGCACACTGGGGACTAGCGGGGCGAGCTCCTACAATGAGCAGTTCTTC
once,TRBD1,TRBJ1-1,TRBV9,CASSGGQGLYGAEAFF,TGTGCCAGCAGCGGAGGACAGGGTCTGTATGGCGCTGAAGCTTTCTTT
.,TRBD1,TRBJ1-5,TRBV28,CAAGGRRNQPQHF,TGTGCCGCAGGGGGGCGTCGCAATCAGCCCCAGCATTTT
few,.,TRBJ1-2,TRBV15,CATSRDLAAANYGYTF,TGTGCCACCAGCAGAGATTTAGCCGCAGCGAACTATGGCTACACCTTC
.,.,TRBJ2-5,TRBV11-2,CASSLAYGVQETQYF,TGTGCCAGCAGCTTAGCGTACGGGGTCCAAGAGACCCAGTACTTC
.,TRBD1,TRBJ1-3,TRBV5-1,CASSPRPGQGSGNTIYF,TGCGCCAGCAGCCCACGACCGGGACAGGGCTCTGGAAACACCATATATTTT
.,TRBD1,TRBJ1-1,TRBV7-6,CASSLLGQGEAFF,TGTGCCAGCAGCTTATTGGGACAGGGTGAAGCTTTCTTT
.,TRBD1,TRBJ1-1,TRBV6-1,CASSTGTGGNTEAFF,TGTGCCAGCAGCACCGGGACAGGGGGGAACACTGAAGCTTTCTTT
few,TRBD1,TRBJ1-4,TRBV19,CASSTTPGQGSNEKLFF,TGTGCCAGTAGCACAACCCCCGGACAGGGCTCTAATGAAAAACTGTTTTTT
.,TRBD2,TRBJ2-7,TRBV5-4,CASSFGGGYSYEQYF,TGTGCCAGCAGCTTCGGCGGGGGGTACTCCTACGAGCAGTACTTC
.,TRBD1,TRBJ2-7,TRBV6-4,CEPSDRETYEQYF,TGCGAGCCTTCGGACAGGGAGACCTACGAGCAGTACTTC
few,TRBD1,TRBJ2-1,TRBV10-3,CAINQGQGANEQFF,TGTGCCATCAACCAAGGACAGGGGGCCAATGAGCAGTTCTTC
few,TRBD1,TRBJ1-3,TRBV28,CASSSWDSSGNTIYF,TGTGCCAGCAGTTCCTGGGACAGCTCTGGAAACACCATATATTTT
.,TRBD2,TRBJ2-1,TRBV27,CASSLWFQRGGPYSYNEQFF,TGTGCCAGCAGTTTATGGTTCCAGCGGGGGGGTCCTTACTCCTACAATGAGCAGTTCTTC
.,.,TRBJ2-3,TRBV7-2,CASSLVYSTDTQYF,TGTGCCAGCAGCTTAGTCTATAGCACAGATACGCAGTATTTT
.,.,TRBJ1-2,TRBV4-3,CASSQEWGLEAYGYTF,TGCGCCAGCAGCCAAGAATGGGGGCTAGAGGCCTATGGCTACACCTTC
.,TRBD1,TRBJ2-7,TRBV7-9,CASSLEGTGIHEQYF,TGTGCCAGCAGCTTAGAAGGGACAGGGATCCACGAGCAGTACTTC
.,.,TRBJ2-3,TRBV10-3,CAISERDFTDTQYF,TGTGCCATCAGTGAACGGGATTTCACAGATACGCAGTATTTT
.,TRBD1,TRBJ1-5,TRBV5-1,CASSLDRGRNQPQHF,TGCGCCAGCAGCTTAGACAGGGGGAGGAATCAGCCCCAGCATTTT
.,TRBD1,TRBJ2-4,TRBV5-8,CASSFGTDKNIQYF,TGTGCCAGCAGCTTTGGGACAGACAAAAACATTCAGTACTTC
.,.,TRBJ2-3,TRBV27,CASSLDYSSTDTQYF,TGTGCCAGCAGTTTAGACTATTCTAGCACAGATACGCAGTATTTT
.,.,TRBJ1-5,TRBV6-5,CASSEVASNQPQHF,TGTGCCAGCAGTGAAGTAGCCTCTAATCAGCCCCAGCATTTT
once,.,TRBJ2-1,TRBV9,CASSQGRRRNEQFF,TGTGCCAGCAGTCAAGGACGGAGGAGGAATGAGCAGTTCTTC
.,.,TRBJ1-2,TRBV6-5,CASHNRGAAGYTF,TGTGCCAGCCACAATCGGGGAGCGGCGGGCTACACCTTC
.,.,TRBJ2-2,TRBV19,CASSGRYGSQGGGTGELFF,TGTGCCAGTAGTGGGCGATACGGATCTCAGGGGGGCGGCACCGGGGAGCTGTTTTTT
.,.,TRBJ1-2,TRBV5-1,CASSPGDAEYGYTF,TGCGCCAGCAGCCCCGGGGATGCGGAGTATGGCTACACCTTC
once,.,TRBJ1-5,TRBV6-4,CASSDPEWGDREPQHF,TGTGCCAGCAGTGACCCGGAATGGGGGGATAGGGAGCCCCAGCATTTT
.,.,TRBJ2-1,TRBV5-8,CASSLRDNYNEQFF,TGTGCCAGCAGCTTGAGGGACAACTACAATGAGCAGTTCTTC
.,TRBD2,TRBJ2-7,TRBV27,CASSSKPPNTGGEQYF,TGTGCCAGCAGTTCAAAACCCCCGAACACGGGGGGGGAGCAGTACTTC
.,TRBD2,TRBJ2-1,TRBV5-6,CASSLIVAGGNEQFF,TGTGCCAGCAGCTTAATCGTGGCGGGGGGAAATGAGCAGTTCTTC
.,.,TRBJ2-1,TRBV13,CASSSRQGSNEQFF,TGTGCCAGCAGCTCTAGGCAGGGTTCCAATGAGCAGTTCTTC
.,TRBD2,TRBJ2-7,TRBV27,CASSMGLAIYEQYF,TGTGCCAGCAGTATGGGACTAGCTATCTACGAGCAGTACTTC
.,.,TRBJ1-5,TRBV19,CASSIWSLRQSKSNQPQHF,TGTGCCAGTAGTATTTGGAGCCTACGCCAATCTAAGAGCAATCAGCCCCAGCATTTT
.,.,TRBJ1-2,TRBV19,CASRRDFYYYTF,TGTGCCAGTAGGAGGGACTTCTACTACTACACCTTC
.,.,TRBJ2-7,TRBV7-7,CASSLLLSGIYIEQYF,TGTGCCAGCAGCTTACTTCTCTCCGGGATCTACATCGAGCAGTACTTC
.,.,TRBJ1-4,TRBV25-1,CASSEYFGTSGEKLFF,TGTGCCAGCAGTGAGTACTTCGGGACAAGCGGAGAAAAACTGTTTTTT
few,.,TRBJ1-5,TRBV5-1,CASSLAQGGQPQHF,TGCGCCAGCAGCTTAGCACAGGGTGGTCAGCCCCAGCATTTT
.,.,TRBJ1-6,TRBV25-1,CASRPPGKVNSPLHF,TGTGCCAGCCGACCCCCAGGGAAGGTTAATTCACCCCTCCACTTT
few,TRBD2,TRBJ2-7,TRBV19,CASSGRLAEAYEQYF,TGTGCCAGTAGTGGGAGACTAGCGGAAGCCTACGAGCAGTACTTC
few,.,TRBJ1-1,TRBV27,CASTTSGGRWSTEAFF,TGTGCCAGCACCACATCGGGGGGAAGATGGTCCACTGAAGCTTTCTTT